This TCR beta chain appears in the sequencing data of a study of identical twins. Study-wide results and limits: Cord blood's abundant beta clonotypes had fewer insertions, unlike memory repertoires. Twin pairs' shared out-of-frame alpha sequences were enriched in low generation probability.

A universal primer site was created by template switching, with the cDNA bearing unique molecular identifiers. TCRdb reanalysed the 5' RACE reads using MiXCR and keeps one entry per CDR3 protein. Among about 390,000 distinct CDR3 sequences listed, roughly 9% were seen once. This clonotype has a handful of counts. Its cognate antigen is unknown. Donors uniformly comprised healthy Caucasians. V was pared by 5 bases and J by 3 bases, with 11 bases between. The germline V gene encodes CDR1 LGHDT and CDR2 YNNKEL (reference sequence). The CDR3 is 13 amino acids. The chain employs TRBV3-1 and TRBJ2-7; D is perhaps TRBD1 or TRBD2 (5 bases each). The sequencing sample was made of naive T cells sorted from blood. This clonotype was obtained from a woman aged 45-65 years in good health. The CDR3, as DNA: TGTGCCAGCAGCTGGGACCCGGACTACGAGCAGTACTTC. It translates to CASSWDPDYEQYF.